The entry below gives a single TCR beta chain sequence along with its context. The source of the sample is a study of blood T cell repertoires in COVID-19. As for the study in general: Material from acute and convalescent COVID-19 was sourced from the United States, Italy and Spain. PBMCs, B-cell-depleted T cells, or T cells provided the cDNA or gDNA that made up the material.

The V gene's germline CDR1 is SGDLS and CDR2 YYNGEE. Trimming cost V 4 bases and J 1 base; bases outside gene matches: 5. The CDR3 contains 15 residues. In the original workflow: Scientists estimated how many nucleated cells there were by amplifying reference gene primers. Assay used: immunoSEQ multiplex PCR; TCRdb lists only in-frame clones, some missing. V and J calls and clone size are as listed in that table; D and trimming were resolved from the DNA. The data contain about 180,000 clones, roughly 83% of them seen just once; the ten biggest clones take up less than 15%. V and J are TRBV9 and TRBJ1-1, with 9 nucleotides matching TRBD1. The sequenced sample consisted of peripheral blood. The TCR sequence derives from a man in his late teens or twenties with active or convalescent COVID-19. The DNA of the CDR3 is TGTGCCAGCAGCCCGCGACAGGGGGAGAACACTGAAGCTTTCTTT. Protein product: CASSPRQGENTEAFF.